This T cell receptor beta chain was documented in a study of blood T cell repertoires in COVID-19. Germline CDR1 LGHDT, CDR2 YNNKEL (reference sequence). Trimming pared 0 bases from V and 6 bases from J, leaving 6 bases between. CDR3 length equals 13 residues. This clone occurred a few times. Sequencing was performed with immunoSEQ multiplex PCR; in TCRdb, only in-frame clones are kept and a portion is missing. This sample has about 250,000 clones, with 84% found just once. The chain recombines TRBV3-1 (or the pseudogene TRBV3-2) with TRBJ1-5; D gene ambiguous. Sequencing used peripheral blood. The TCR was taken from a man aged 50-60 years with active or convalescent COVID-19. The CDR3 region has the DNA TGTGCCAGCAGCCAAGATCGCGGTCAGCCCCAGCATTTT. Protein product: CASSQDRGQPQHF.